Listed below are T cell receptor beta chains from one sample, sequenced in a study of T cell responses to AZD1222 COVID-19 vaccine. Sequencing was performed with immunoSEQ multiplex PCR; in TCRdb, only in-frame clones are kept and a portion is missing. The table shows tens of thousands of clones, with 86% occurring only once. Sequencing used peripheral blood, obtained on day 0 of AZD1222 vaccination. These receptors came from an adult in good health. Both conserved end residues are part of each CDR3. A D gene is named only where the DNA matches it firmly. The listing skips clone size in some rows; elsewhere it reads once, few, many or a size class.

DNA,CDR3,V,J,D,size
TGTGCCACCAGCATTGGAAAGGGGACAGGGAACTACGAGCAGTACTTC,CATSIGKGTGNYEQYF,TRBV15,TRBJ2-7,TRBD1,-
TGTGCCAGCAGTGCGAGACAGGGTACGAGCACAGATACGCAGTATTTT,CASSARQGTSTDTQYF,TRBV6-1,TRBJ2-3,TRBD1,-
TGTGCCACCAGTGATTCGAGCGACACTGAAGCTTTCTTT,CATSDSSDTEAFF,TRBV24-1,TRBJ1-1,-,-
TGTGCCAGCAGTTACGGGACCCAAACAGATACGCAGTATTTT,CASSYGTQTDTQYF,TRBV6-2/TRBV6-3,TRBJ2-3,-,-
TGTGCCAGCAGCCAAGATCCAGCGGGTTACTCCTACAATGAGCAGTTCTTC,CASSQDPAGYSYNEQFF,TRBV4-2,TRBJ2-1,-,-
TGTGCCAGCAGCCGGGACAGGGTCTATGGCTACACCTTC,CASSRDRVYGYTF,TRBV3-1/TRBV3-2,TRBJ1-2,TRBD1,-
TGTGCCAGCAGCTCACCAGGGGGAGAGACCCAGTACTTC,CASSSPGGETQYF,TRBV11-2,TRBJ2-5,TRBD1,-
TGTGCCAGCAGTGACCCAGGGAGGGCAACAGATACGCAGTATTTT,CASSDPGRATDTQYF,TRBV6-2/TRBV6-3,TRBJ2-3,TRBD2,-
TGTGCCATCTCTTTTAACCGGGACCCCTACAATGAGCAGTTCTTC,CAISFNRDPYNEQFF,TRBV6-5,TRBJ2-1,-,few
TGCGCCAGCAGCTTTGGGGGACAGGGTAAAAATGAGCAGTTCTTC,CASSFGGQGKNEQFF,TRBV5-1,TRBJ2-1,TRBD1,-
TGCAGCGTTGAAGGGCTAGCGGGAGCGATCGGGGAGCTGTTTTTT,CSVEGLAGAIGELFF,TRBV29-1,TRBJ2-2,TRBD2,-
TGTGCCAGCAGTCCGGGACAGAGCAATCAGCCCCAGCATTTT,CASSPGQSNQPQHF,TRBV27,TRBJ1-5,TRBD1,-
TGTGCCAGTAGTATAGATTGGACAGGAGCTAACTATGGCTACACCTTC,CASSIDWTGANYGYTF,TRBV19,TRBJ1-2,TRBD1,-
TGTGCCAGCAGCTTAGCGGCTAGCCGTTCTGAGACCCAGTACTTC,CASSLAASRSETQYF,TRBV7-9,TRBJ2-5,-,once
TGTGCCAGCAGTCAGGGACGGGGGATATACGAGCAGTACTTC,CASSQGRGIYEQYF,TRBV27,TRBJ2-7,-,-
TGTGCCAGCATCCTAGGGGCAGGGAACTATGGCTACACCTTC,CASILGAGNYGYTF,TRBV28,TRBJ1-2,-,-
TGTGCCAGCAGCTTAGTGTCGGGGATAGAAAAACTGTTTTTT,CASSLVSGIEKLFF,TRBV7-2,TRBJ1-4,-,-
TGCGCCAGCAGCTTGGCTGGGGGTAGGAGGGAAAAACTGTTTTTT,CASSLAGGRREKLFF,TRBV5-1,TRBJ1-4,-,-
TGTGCCAGCAGCCAAAACAGGGGCTGGATGAACACTGAAGCTTTCTTT,CASSQNRGWMNTEAFF,TRBV4-2,TRBJ1-1,TRBD1,-
TGTGCCAGCAGCCAACTCGGGCCCTTCACAGATACGCAGTATTTT,CASSQLGPFTDTQYF,TRBV3-1/TRBV3-2,TRBJ2-3,-,-
TGTGCCAGCAGCCCCCCTCCGGGGGCGCGGAGCTACACCTTC,CASSPPPGARSYTF,TRBV28,TRBJ1-2,-,-
TGCGCCAGCAGCAACCGGGACAATAATCAGCCCCAGCATTTT,CASSNRDNNQPQHF,TRBV5-1,TRBJ1-5,-,few
TGTGCCAGCAGCTTAGTAGCGGCCACCGGGGAGCTGTTTTTT,CASSLVAATGELFF,TRBV7-2,TRBJ2-2,-,-
TGCGCCAGCAGCTTGGGGGACTCCTACAATGAGCAGTTCTTC,CASSLGDSYNEQFF,TRBV5-1,TRBJ2-1,-,-
TGCGCCAGCAGCCACGGACAGCCTGGGGCCAACGTCCTGACTTTC,CASSHGQPGANVLTF,TRBV5-1,TRBJ2-6,-,once
TGTGCCATCAGCCGGGACCGAGACACCGGGGAGCTGTTTTTT,CAISRDRDTGELFF,TRBV10-3,TRBJ2-2,-,-
TGTGCCAGCTCTCGGGACAGTAGATCTTCACCCCTCCACTTT,CASSRDSRSSPLHF,TRBV18,TRBJ1-6,TRBD1,-
TGTGCCAGCAGCCAGTGGGGAGACGTCGGGAACACTGAAGCTTTCTTT,CASSQWGDVGNTEAFF,TRBV3-1/TRBV3-2,TRBJ1-1,-,-
TGTGCCAGCTCAAGTGGGGGCGGGAACGAGCAGTACTTC,CASSSGGGNEQYF,TRBV18,TRBJ2-7,-,-
TGTGCCAGCAGTGAAGTGGCCCGCTACAATGAGCAGTTCTTC,CASSEVARYNEQFF,TRBV6-1,TRBJ2-1,-,once
TGTGCCAGCAGCCGGACAGCTTCTACCAATTCACCCCTCCACTTT,CASSRTASTNSPLHF,TRBV14,TRBJ1-6,-,few
TGTGCCAGCAGTGAAGCGCTCCGGGGGAGACTCTCTGGAAACACCATATATTTT,CASSEALRGRLSGNTIYF,TRBV6-1,TRBJ1-3,-,-
TGTGCCAGCAGATTGCCTGGGCAGCGAGCTTTCTTT,CASRLPGQRAFF,TRBV28,TRBJ1-1,-,-
TGTGCCAGCAGCGTACCGGGACGGGGATACGAGCAGTACTTC,CASSVPGRGYEQYF,TRBV7-9,TRBJ2-7,-,-
TGTGCCAGCAGTTTAGAGGAAAACACTGAAGCTTTCTTT,CASSLEENTEAFF,TRBV12-3/TRBV12-4,TRBJ1-1,-,-
TGTGCCAGGGCTCCGGCCACCTACGAGCAGTACTTC,CARAPATYEQYF,TRBV6-5,TRBJ2-7,-,-
TGTGCCAGCAGCCCCGACAGCAACTCTGGAAACACCATATATTTT,CASSPDSNSGNTIYF,TRBV7-2,TRBJ1-3,-,-
TGTGCCAGCAGGCGAGACACTGAAGCTTTCTTT,CASRRDTEAFF,TRBV2,TRBJ1-1,-,once
TGCAGCGCTCCGGGACTAGCGGGAGGCCCTCGAATGGGCCAGTACTTC,CSAPGLAGGPRMGQYF,TRBV29-1,TRBJ2-5,TRBD2,-